This note documents a single T cell receptor (beta chain) sequence. What it binds is unknown. The CDR3 has 12 residues. Per the germline V gene, CDR1 is MGHDK and CDR2 is SYGVNS. The junction had 4 bases not matched to a gene; V was cut back by 8 bases and J by 10 bases. The sample comes from a study of T cells in Graves' hyperthyroidism and ophthalmopathy. RNA transcripts gave rise to amplified TCR beta CDR3 regions. Initially, a first-round RT-PCR of the TCR CDR3 employed the HTBI primer set. TCRdb re-analysed the multiplex PCR reads in MiXCR, keeping a single row per CDR3 protein. The table includes 660,000 or so distinct CDR3 sequences, 45% detected once. Any patient presenting with uncontrolled infection, other autoimmune disease, pregnancy or lactation was left out. Overall study findings and caveats: In blood, most of the thyroid clonotypes expanded above 0.001 were also present.

V is TRBV25-1 and J is TRBJ1-6, with TRBD1 identical over 8 bases. The material sequenced was peripheral blood or thyroid tissue (not recorded which). The TCR was taken from an adult man with Graves' disease, either hyperthyroidism or ophthalmopathy (not recorded which). DNA of the CDR3: TGTGCCAGCTGGGACAGGAGGTCACCCCTCCACTTT. This encodes CASWDRRSPLHF.